There are a few counts of the clone carrying this T cell receptor delta chain. What it binds is unknown. This entry comes from a study of Vδ1+ human thymocytes. Germline lookup yields CDR1 TSWWSYY and CDR2 QGS. CDR3 length: 19 residues. V was pared by 2 bases and J by 0 bases, with 22 bases between. Extracted RNA was reverse transcribed into cDNA. CDR3 amplicons came from multiplex PCR with pooled V-gene forward and constant-region reverse primers. TCRdb repeated clone calling on the multiplex PCR reads with CATT. Here the sample spans roughly 25,000 delta-chain clones, 25% to 30% being singletons. Vdelta1+ thymocyte sorts reached between about 96% and 99.6% purity. Notes on the study in general: Thymic TRG and TRD repertoires appeared highly polyclonal, with Gaussian CDR3 length distributions.

Sequenced material: Vdelta1+ gamma-delta thymocytes from the thymus. Subset defined: FACS-sorted CD3+ TCRalphabeta- TCRVdelta1+ TCRVdelta2- thymocytes. The clonotype was recovered from a boy under two years old who had congenital heart surgery. The chain carries TRDV1 and TRDJ1; D may be TRDD3 (5 bases). The CDR3 sequence is CALGEKRDHDLANTDKLIF. DNA of the CDR3: TGTGCTCTTGGGGAAAAGAGGGATCACGACTTGGCCAACACCGATAAACTCATCTTT.